The clone carrying this TCR beta chain turned up a few times. The data belong to a study of response to subunit inactivated influenza vaccine. TCRdb called the RT-PCR reads again in MiXCR, with one record for every CDR3 protein. The table lists some 500,000 distinct CDR3 sequences, about 25% of them singletons. V lost 7 bases to trimming and J lost 4 bases, with 20 bases between them. CDR1 is SQVTM and CDR2 is ANQGSEA in the germline V gene. The CDR3 extends over 15 amino acids. Source: CD4+ T cells sorted from PBMCs, taken around 5 days after vaccination. V usage is TRBV29-1 and J usage is TRBJ2-1; maybe TRBD2 (6 bases). The sequence was obtained from a man between 45 and 60 years old who received an inactivated influenza vaccine. The chain's CDR3 is CSARESGSGYNEQFF. The DNA of the CDR3 is TGCAGCGCCCGAGAGTCCGGGAGTGGGTACAATGAGCAGTTCTTC.